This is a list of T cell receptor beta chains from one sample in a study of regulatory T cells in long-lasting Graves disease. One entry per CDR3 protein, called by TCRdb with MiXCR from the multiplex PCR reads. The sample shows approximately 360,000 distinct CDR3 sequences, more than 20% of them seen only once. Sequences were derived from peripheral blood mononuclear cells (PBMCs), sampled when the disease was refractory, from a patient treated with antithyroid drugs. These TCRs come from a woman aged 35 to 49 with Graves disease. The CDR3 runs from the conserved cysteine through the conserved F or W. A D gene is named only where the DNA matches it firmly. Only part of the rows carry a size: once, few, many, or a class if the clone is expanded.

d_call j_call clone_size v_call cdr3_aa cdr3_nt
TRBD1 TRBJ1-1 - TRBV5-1 CASSLEPGQGFGEAFF TGCGCCAGCAGCTTAGAGCCGGGACAGGGATTTGGTGAAGCTTTCTTT
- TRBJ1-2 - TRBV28 CASSSGGRMGLRYGYTF TGTGCCAGCAGCTCCGGGGGGCGAATGGGACTCCGGTATGGCTACACCTTC
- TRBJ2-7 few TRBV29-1 CSVATRGGGQMNEQYF TGCAGCGTCGCCACGAGGGGCGGGGGCCAGATGAACGAGCAGTACTTC
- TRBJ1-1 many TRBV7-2 CASPRVAYAEAFF TGTGCCAGCCCCAGGGTGGCGTACGCTGAAGCTTTCTTT
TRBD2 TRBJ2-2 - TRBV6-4 CASRRLAETGELFF TGTGCCAGCAGGAGACTAGCGGAAACCGGGGAGCTGTTTTTT
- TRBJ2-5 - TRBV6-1 CASSVDRNRAQYF TGTGCCAGCAGTGTAGACCGTAACAGGGCCCAGTACTTC
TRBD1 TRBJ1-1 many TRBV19 CASSHHSGTGGSEAFF TGTGCCAGTAGCCATCACTCCGGGACAGGGGGATCTGAAGCTTTCTTT
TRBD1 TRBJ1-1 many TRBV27 CASSFQGASLNTEAFF TGTGCCAGCAGTTTCCAGGGGGCCAGTTTGAACACTGAAGCTTTCTTT
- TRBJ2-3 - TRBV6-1 CAGESGHLRTDTQYF TGTGCCGGCGAATCGGGACATCTTCGCACAGATACGCAGTATTTT
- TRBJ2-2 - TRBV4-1 CASSRTIRPGRQNTGELFF TGCGCCAGCAGCCGAACCATCCGACCCGGGCGGCAGAACACCGGGGAGCTGTTTTTT
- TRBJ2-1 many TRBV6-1 CASSATSNEQFF TGTGCCAGCAGTGCGACCTCCAATGAGCAGTTCTTC
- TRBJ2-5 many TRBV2 CASSGGDLGQETQYF TGTGCCAGCAGTGGGGGAGACTTGGGCCAAGAGACCCAGTACTTC
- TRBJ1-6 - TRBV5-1 CASSLEGEMGASPLHF TGCGCCAGCAGCTTGGAGGGGGAGATGGGGGCTTCACCCCTCCACTTT
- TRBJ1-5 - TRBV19 CASTLGGPFSQPQHF TGTGCCAGTACCTTGGGCGGACCATTCAGTCAGCCCCAGCATTTT
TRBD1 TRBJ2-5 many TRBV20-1 CSASWDRGPTQYF TGCAGTGCTTCCTGGGACAGGGGCCCTACCCAGTACTTC
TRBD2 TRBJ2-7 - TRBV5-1 CASSLTSGNPSYEQYF TGCGCCAGCAGCTTGACTAGCGGGAATCCCTCCTACGAGCAGTACTTC